The source of this TCR beta chain is a study of blood T cells in healthy people across ages (dated by TCRdb to the mid-2010s). Regarding the study in general: In model experiments, template switching captured about one uniquely barcoded TCR beta cDNA molecule for every two T cells. Using deep sequencing normalized with unique cDNA molecular identifiers, the study measured how TCR beta repertoire diversity changes with age. Donors were grouped into four age groups: young (average about 15 years), middle-aged (around 39), aged (around 62) and long-lived (roughly 80). Donors of different ages were randomly distributed across sequencing lanes to avoid experimental bias. Using the same blood draw, the study looked at two additional independent replicas of 1 million unique cDNA reads for two donors, one aged 18 to 29 and the other aged 80 or older. The investigation overall reported the following: Because profiling used bulk unsorted PBMCs, naive and antigen-experienced compartments could not be compared conclusively. Estimates of total diversity from one million sequenced T cells were regarded as lower bounds and underestimates. Because the CMV infection status of the donors was unknown, age-related changes in expanded clonotypes may potentially have been confounded. The percentage of naive T cells measured by flow cytometry correlated strongly with observed TCR beta diversity. Observed TCR beta diversity per million T cells fell roughly linearly with age, and a significant reduction was already apparent by age roughly 40. The long-lived group showed more naive CD4+ T cells, fewer expanded clones and increased TCR diversity than the aged group, suggesting age selection.

The library was produced with 5' RACE. The sequencer was an Illumina HiSeq 2500. A second about 7 to 11 cycle PCR used a sample-barcoded 5' primer and a J-beta primer mix. A unique molecular identifier was introduced onto each TCR beta cDNA molecule by a template-switch 5' adaptor carrying 12 random nucleotides. Each sample yielded at least 3 million CDR3-containing paired-end reads. The Mint cDNA synthesis kit, primed by a TRBC-specific oligonucleotide, was used to synthesize first-strand cDNA from all RNA. After uracil-DNA glycosylase treatment, a first 18-cycle PCR used universal primers M1SS and BC2_uni_R on all cDNA. On the authors' methods: Each sample was normalized by randomly selecting 1 million high-quality reads, each carrying a distinct molecular identifier. Instead of being binned into consensus sequences, reads that shared molecular identifiers were thrown out. MiTCR, set to a Q25 quality threshold and the strictest error-elimination algorithm, was used for CDR3 identification, clonotype clustering and error correction. A nonparametric unseen species model with Euler transformation was used to estimate a lower bound on total TCR beta diversity. TCRdb itself trimmed the public reads at Q25 with fastp, ran MiXCR and retained productive beta chains. Merged by CDR3 protein, the rows form single entries marked with the most common genes and DNA. These V and J calls rely on TCRdb rather than the paper's analysis. For this sample there are some 1.4 million distinct CDR3 sequences; around 42% appear just once. The ten largest make up 7.9% of the sample.

Remarks on this clonotype: This receptor's antigen is unknown. No base quality values were provided; no much bigger clone lies one nucleotide off.

The donors were roughly 40 Caucasian individuals from Russia, aged roughly 6 to 100 years, who were systemically healthy. Each donor gave 8 to 10 milliliters of peripheral blood, collected into EDTA-treated Vacutainer tubes. Ficoll-Paque density-gradient centrifugation was used to isolate PBMCs, with at least 6.5 million per sample. Trizol reagent was used to extract total RNA from PBMCs, with at least 6 micrograms per sample. The percentages of naive CD45RAhigh/CD27high T cells were determined by flow cytometry on a PBMC aliquot from every donor. The CDR3 runs 16 residues from the cysteine to the phenylalanine. The CDR3 DNA has 48 bases and is translated from base 1. Taken from the germline V gene, the CDR1 and CDR2 loops are ENHRY and SYGVKD. From V the trimming removes 9 bases and from J it removes 5 bases, while the gene matches leave 14 bases of the junction unaccounted for.

Sequencing was performed on blood. The source of this sequence is a woman younger than 35 in good health. Recombination linked TRBV10-3 to TRBJ2-7; 12 central nucleotides agree with TRBD1. The CDR3 region has the sequence CAIRDRGRVGKDEQYF. The nucleotides are TGTGCCATAAGGGACAGGGGGCGGGTCGGTAAGGACGAGCAGTACTTC.